This T cell receptor beta chain was sequenced in a study of blood T cell repertoires in COVID-19. Study at large: Specimens from acute and convalescent COVID-19 originated in the United States, Italy and Spain. PBMCs, B-cell-depleted T cells, or T cells were the source of the cDNA or gDNA that made up the material.

The CDR3 totals 17 residues. V shed 7 bases and J 1 base; nucleotides not matched to a gene: 8. Germline CDR1 reads LNHDA; CDR2 reads SQIVND (reference sequence). In the authors' methods: The authors estimated nucleated cell counts from reference gene primer amplification. Method: immunoSEQ multiplex PCR; TCRdb's copy keeps in-frame clones and lacks some. V, J and clone size were drawn from that table, and D and trimming were deduced from the DNA. The sample records approximately 150,000 clones, roughly nine tenths being singletons. The clonotype was recovered from a young man with COVID-19, enrolled during active disease. The chain joins TRBV19 to TRBJ2-1; 12 bases line up with TRBD2. Sequenced: peripheral blood. The chain's CDR3 is CASTELAGGDSYNEQFF. Written as DNA, the CDR3 is TGTGCCAGTACCGAACTAGCGGGAGGTGATTCCTACAATGAGCAGTTCTTC.